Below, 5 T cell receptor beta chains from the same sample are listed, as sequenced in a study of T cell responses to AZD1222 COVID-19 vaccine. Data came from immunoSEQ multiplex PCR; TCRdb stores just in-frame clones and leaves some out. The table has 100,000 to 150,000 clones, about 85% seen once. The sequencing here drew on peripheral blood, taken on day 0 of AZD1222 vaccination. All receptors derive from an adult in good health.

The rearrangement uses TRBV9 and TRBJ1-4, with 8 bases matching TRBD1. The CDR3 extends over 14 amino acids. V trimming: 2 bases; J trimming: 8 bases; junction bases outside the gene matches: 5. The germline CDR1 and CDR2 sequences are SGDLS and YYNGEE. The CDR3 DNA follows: TGTGCCAGCAGCGTTCCAGGGGGCCAGGAAAAACTGTTTTTT. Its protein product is CASSVPGGQEKLFF.

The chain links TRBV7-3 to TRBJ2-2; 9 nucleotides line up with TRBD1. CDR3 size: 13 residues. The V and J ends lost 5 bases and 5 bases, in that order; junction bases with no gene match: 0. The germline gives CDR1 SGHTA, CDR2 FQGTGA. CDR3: CASSGQGTGELFF. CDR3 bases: TGTGCCAGCAGCGGACAGGGGACCGGGGAGCTGTTTTTT. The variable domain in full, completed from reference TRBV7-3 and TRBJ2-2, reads GAGVSQTPSNKVTEKGKYVELRCDPISGHTALYWYRQSLGQGPEFLIYFQGTGAADDSGLPNDRFFAVRPEGSVSTLKIQRTERGDSAVYLCASSGQGTGELFFGEGSRLTVL.

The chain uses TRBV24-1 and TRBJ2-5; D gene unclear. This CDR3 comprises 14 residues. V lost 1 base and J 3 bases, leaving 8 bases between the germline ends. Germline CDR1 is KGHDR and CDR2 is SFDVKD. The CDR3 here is CATSDLGREETQYF. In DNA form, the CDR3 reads TGTGCCACCAGTGATTTAGGACGGGAAGAGACCCAGTACTTC.

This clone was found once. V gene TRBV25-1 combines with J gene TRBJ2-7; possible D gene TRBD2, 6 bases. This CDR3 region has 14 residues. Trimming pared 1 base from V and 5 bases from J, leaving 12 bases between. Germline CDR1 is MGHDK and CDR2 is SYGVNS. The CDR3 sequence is CASSESGEIDEQYF. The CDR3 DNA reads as TGTGCCAGCAGTGAATCGGGGGAAATCGACGAGCAGTACTTC.

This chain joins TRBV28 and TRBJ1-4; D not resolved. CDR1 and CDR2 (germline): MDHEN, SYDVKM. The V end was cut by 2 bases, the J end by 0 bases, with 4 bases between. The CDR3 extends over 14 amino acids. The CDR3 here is CASSLQATNEKLFF. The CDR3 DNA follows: TGTGCCAGCAGTTTACAGGCAACTAATGAAAAACTGTTTTTT.